This T cell receptor (beta chain) was found in a study of beta chain features in type 1 diabetes. About the research overall: Patients looked much like healthy donors when it came to age, gender and cell yields.

Trimming removed 4 bases at V and 5 bases at J, with 7 bases between. The CDR3 loop spans 12 amino acids. CDR1 is LGHNA, CDR2 YNFKEQ, per germline. Investigators reverse transcribed all isolated RNA, so they sequenced expressed TCRB transcripts. This table comes from immunoSEQ multiplex PCR, and its TCRdb copy is limited to in-frame clones, with some not included. The sample contains roughly 120,000 clones, almost 40% of which appear only once. Sorting gave populations that all exceeded 95% purity. This TCR derives from a woman between 18 and 30 years old in good health. The gene calls are TRBV4-2 and TRBJ2-3; weak D call: TRBD1 (6 bases). Source material: stem cell memory CD4+ T cells from blood. CDR3 sequence reads: CASSLGGDTQYF. CDR3 coding DNA: TGTGCCAGCAGCCTAGGGGGAGATACGCAGTATTTT.